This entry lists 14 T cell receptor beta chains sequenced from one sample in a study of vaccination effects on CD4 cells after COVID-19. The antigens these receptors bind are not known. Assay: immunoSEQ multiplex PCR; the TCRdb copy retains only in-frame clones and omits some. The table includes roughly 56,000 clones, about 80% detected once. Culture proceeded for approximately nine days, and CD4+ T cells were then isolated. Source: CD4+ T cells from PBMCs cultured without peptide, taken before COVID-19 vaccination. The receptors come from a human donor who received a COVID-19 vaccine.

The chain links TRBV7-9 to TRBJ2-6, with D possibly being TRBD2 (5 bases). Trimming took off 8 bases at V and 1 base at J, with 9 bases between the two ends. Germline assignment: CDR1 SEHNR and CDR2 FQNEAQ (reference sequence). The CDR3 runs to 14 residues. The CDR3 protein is CASSEESGANVLTF. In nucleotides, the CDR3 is TGTGCCAGCTCGGAGGAATCTGGGGCCAACGTCCTGACTTTC.

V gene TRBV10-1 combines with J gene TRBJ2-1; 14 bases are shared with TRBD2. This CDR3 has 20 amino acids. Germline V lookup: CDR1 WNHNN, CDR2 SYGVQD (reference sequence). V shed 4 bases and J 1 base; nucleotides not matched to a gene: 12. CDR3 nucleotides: TGCGCCAGCAGTGGGCCCGCGACTAGCGGGGGGGGTTTTTCCTACAATGAGCAGTTCTTC. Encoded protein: CASSGPATSGGGFSYNEQFF.

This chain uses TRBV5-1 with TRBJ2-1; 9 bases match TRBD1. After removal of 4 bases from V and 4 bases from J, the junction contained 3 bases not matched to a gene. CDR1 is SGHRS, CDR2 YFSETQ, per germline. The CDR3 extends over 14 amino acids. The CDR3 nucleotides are TGCGCCAGCAGCGCGGACAGGGGTTACAATGAGCAGTTCTTC. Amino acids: CASSADRGYNEQFF.

The CDR3 DNA sequence: TGTGCCAGCAGCTCTTCCGGACAGGGGAGGACCGGGGAGCTGTTTTTT. Its translation is CASSSSGQGRTGELFF. This rearrangement joins TRBV7-3 to TRBJ2-2; 9 nucleotides agree with TRBD1. The germline V gene encodes CDR1 SGHTA and CDR2 FQGTGA. The CDR3 totals 16 residues. The V and J ends lost 4 bases and 5 bases, in that order; junction bases with no gene match: 8. Together with reference TRBV7-3 and TRBJ2-2, the CDR3 gives the full variable domain: GAGVSQTPSNKVTEKGKYVELRCDPISGHTALYWYRQSLGQGPEFLIYFQGTGAADDSGLPNDRFFAVRPEGSVSTLKIQRTERGDSAVYLCASSSSGQGRTGELFFGEGSRLTVL.

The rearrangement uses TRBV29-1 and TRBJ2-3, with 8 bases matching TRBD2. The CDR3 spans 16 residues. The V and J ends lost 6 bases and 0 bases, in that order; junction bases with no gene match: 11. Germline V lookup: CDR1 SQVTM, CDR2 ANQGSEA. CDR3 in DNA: TGCAGCGTCTTGGGACTAGTGGGCTCTAGCACAGATACGCAGTATTTT. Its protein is CSVLGLVGSSTDTQYF.

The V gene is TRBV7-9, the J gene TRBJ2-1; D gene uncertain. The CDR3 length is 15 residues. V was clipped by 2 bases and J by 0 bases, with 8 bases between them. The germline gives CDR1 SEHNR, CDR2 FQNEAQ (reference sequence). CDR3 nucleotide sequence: TGTGCCAGCAGCTTATTCAAGAGCTCCTACAATGAGCAGTTCTTC. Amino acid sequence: CASSLFKSSYNEQFF.

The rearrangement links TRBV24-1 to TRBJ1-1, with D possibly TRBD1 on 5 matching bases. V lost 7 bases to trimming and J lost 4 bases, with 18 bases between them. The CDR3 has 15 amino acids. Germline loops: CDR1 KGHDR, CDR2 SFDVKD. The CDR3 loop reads CATRKSGARGTEAFF. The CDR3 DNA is TGTGCCACCAGAAAATCCGGGGCAAGAGGCACTGAAGCTTTCTTT.

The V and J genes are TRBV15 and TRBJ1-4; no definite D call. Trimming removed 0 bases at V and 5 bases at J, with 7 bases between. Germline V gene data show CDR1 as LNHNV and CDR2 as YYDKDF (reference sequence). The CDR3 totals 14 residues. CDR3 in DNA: TGTGCCACCAGCAGAGAGTGGCAAAATGAAAAACTGTTTTTT. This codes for CATSREWQNEKLFF.

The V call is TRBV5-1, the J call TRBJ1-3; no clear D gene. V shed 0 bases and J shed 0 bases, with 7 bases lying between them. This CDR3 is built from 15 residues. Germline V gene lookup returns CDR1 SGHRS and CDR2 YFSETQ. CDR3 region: CASSLASTSGNTIYF. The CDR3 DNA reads TGCGCCAGCAGCTTGGCCAGCACCTCTGGAAACACCATATATTTT.

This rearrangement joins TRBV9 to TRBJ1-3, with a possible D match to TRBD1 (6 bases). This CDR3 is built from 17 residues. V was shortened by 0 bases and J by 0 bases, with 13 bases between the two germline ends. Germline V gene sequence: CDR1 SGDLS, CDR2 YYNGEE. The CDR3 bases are TGTGCCAGCAGCGTAGAGGGGGACCGTTACTCTGGAAACACCATATATTTT. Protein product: CASSVEGDRYSGNTIYF.

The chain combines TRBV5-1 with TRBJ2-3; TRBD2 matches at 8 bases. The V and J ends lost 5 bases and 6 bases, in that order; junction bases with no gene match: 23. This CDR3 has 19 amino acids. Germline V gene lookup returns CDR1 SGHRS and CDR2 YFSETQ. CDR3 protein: CASSFYSMPSGGLKDTQYF. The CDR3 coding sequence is TGCGCCAGCAGTTTTTATAGTATGCCCAGCGGGGGACTTAAGGATACGCAGTATTTT. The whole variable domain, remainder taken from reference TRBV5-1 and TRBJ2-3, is KAGVTQTPRYLIKTRGQQVTLSCSPISGHRSVSWYQQTPGQGLQFLFEYFSETQRNKGNFPGRFSGRQFSNSRSEMNVSTLELGDSALYLCASSFYSMPSGGLKDTQYFGPGTRLTVL.

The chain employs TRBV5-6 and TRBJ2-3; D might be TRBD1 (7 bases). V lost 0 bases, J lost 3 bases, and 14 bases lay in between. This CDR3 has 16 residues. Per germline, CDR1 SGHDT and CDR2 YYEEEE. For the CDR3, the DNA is TGTGCCAGCAGCTTGGACAGGGGAGGTGTGACAGATACGCAGTATTTT. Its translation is CASSLDRGGVTDTQYF. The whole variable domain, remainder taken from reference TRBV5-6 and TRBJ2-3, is DAGVTQSPTHLIKTRGQQVTLRCSPKSGHDTVSWYQQALGQGPQFIFQYYEEEERQRGNFPDRFSGHQFPNYSSELNVNALLLGDSALYLCASSLDRGGVTDTQYFGPGTRLTVL.

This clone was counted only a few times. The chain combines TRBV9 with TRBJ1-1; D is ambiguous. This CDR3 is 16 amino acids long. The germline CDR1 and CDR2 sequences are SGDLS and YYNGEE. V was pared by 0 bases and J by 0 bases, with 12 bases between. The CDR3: CASSVESDGMNTEAFF. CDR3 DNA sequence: TGTGCCAGCAGCGTAGAAAGTGATGGGATGAACACTGAAGCTTTCTTT.

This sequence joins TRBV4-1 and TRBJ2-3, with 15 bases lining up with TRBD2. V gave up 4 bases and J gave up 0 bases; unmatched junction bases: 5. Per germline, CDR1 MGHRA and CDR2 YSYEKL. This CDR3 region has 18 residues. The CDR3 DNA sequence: TGCGCCAGCAGCCCCGGACTAGCGGGGGGGCGGAGCACAGATACGCAGTATTTT. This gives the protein CASSPGLAGGRSTDTQYF.